The text below deals with one T cell receptor beta chain. In the original analysis: Reference gene primer amplification yielded estimated nucleated cell counts. Assay: immunoSEQ multiplex PCR; the TCRdb copy retains only in-frame clones and omits some. That table furnishes V, J and clone size, whereas the DNA furnished D and trimming. The repertoire holds about 110,000 clones, about 79% seen once, with roughly 17% in the top ten. The record originates from a study of blood T cell repertoires in COVID-19. Study summary: The United States, Italy and Spain were the sources of the acute and convalescent COVID-19 samples. Nucleic acid was either cDNA or gDNA, and it came from T cells, B-cell-depleted T cells, or PBMCs.

The TCR comes from a woman of 80 years or more with active or convalescent COVID-19. The sample was peripheral blood.

The CDR3 nucleotides are TGTGCCAGCAGTCGGAACAGGGGCTCCTACGAGCAGTACTTC. It specifies CASSRNRGSYEQYF. The chain is built from TRBV28 and TRBJ2-7, with 7 bases identical to TRBD1. CDR3 length equals 14 residues. CDR1 and CDR2 from the germline V gene are MDHEN and SYDVKM. Trimming at V came to 5 bases and at J to 0 bases, leaving 4 bases not matched to a gene.